The 8 T cell receptor beta chains in this list originate from one sample, sequenced in a study of T cell responses to AZD1222 COVID-19 vaccine. Only in-frame clones appear in the TCRdb table, and some are missing; sequencing was by immunoSEQ multiplex PCR. This sample has around 15,000 clones, with 84% found just once. The sequences come from peripheral blood, collected 28 days after the second AZD1222 dose. These receptors came from an adult who received the AZD1222 COVID-19 vaccine.

This clone was recorded a few times. CDR3 region: CATSDYRTAPRYF. In nucleotides, the CDR3 is TGTGCCACCAGTGATTACCGAACCGCCCCGCGGTACTTC. J is TRBJ2-7 and V is TRBV24-1, with D unresolved. This CDR3 has 13 residues. Trimming took 2 bases from V and 12 from J, leaving 16 bases between them. The germline V gene has CDR1 KGHDR and CDR2 SFDVKD.

CDR3 residues: CATSREYGYNYGYTF. In DNA form, the CDR3 reads TGTGCCACCAGCAGAGAGTATGGATATAACTATGGCTACACCTTC. V is TRBV15 and J is TRBJ1-2, with unresolved D. Trimming took off 0 bases at V and 1 base at J, with 9 bases between the two ends. The CDR3 contains 15 residues. Germline loops: CDR1 LNHNV, CDR2 YYDKDF (reference sequence).

V is TRBV7-6 and J is TRBJ2-7, with unresolved D. The CDR3 is made up of 14 amino acids. Trimming shortened V by 5 bases and J by 6 bases, and 17 bases separated the two germline ends. Germline assignment: CDR1 SGHVS and CDR2 FNYEAQ. The CDR3 here is CASSLEAGQREQYF. CDR3 DNA sequence: TGTGCCAGCAGCCTCGAGGCTGGGCAACGCGAGCAGTACTTC.

The chain couples TRBV29-1 to TRBJ2-2; D remains unclear. The CDR3 has 15 amino acids. Trimming removed 4 bases from V and 0 bases from J, with 12 bases in between. In germline, CDR1 is SQVTM, CDR2 ANQGSEA. The CDR3: CSVVVPSSNTGELFF. As DNA, the CDR3 is TGCAGCGTTGTGGTTCCAAGTTCGAACACCGGGGAGCTGTTTTTT.

There are a few counts of this clone. The J gene is TRBJ1-3, the V gene TRBV28; D gene ambiguous. Germline CDR1 MDHEN, CDR2 SYDVKM. This CDR3 comprises 13 residues. Trimming shortened V by 5 bases and J by 8 bases, and 13 bases separated the two germline ends. Here the CDR3 reads CASSTSPQDTIYF. The CDR3 DNA reads as TGTGCCAGCAGTACCTCCCCCCAGGACACCATATATTTT.

The chain is built from TRBV12-5 and TRBJ2-5, with a tentative D call TRBD1 (6 bases). Trimming cost V 5 bases and J 1 base, with 8 bases left between them. Germline-derived CDR1 and CDR2 are LGHNT and FRNRAP. The CDR3 length is 13 residues. CDR3 DNA: TGTGCTAGTGGTCGGACAGTCCAAGAGACCCAGTACTTC. Its protein product is CASGRTVQETQYF. The variable domain in full, completed from reference TRBV12-5 and TRBJ2-5, reads DARVTQTPRHKVTEMGQEVTMRCQPILGHNTVFWYRQTMMQGLELLAYFRNRAPLDDSGMPKDRFSAEMPDATLATLKIQPSEPRDSAVYFCASGRTVQETQYFGPGTRLLVL.

This clone was observed a handful of times. The chain links TRBV19 to TRBJ1-1; no definite D call. The CDR3 extends over 13 amino acids. V was clipped by 3 bases and J by 5 bases, with 10 bases between them. Germline V gene data show CDR1 as LNHDA and CDR2 as SQIVND (reference sequence). The CDR3 DNA reads as TGTGCCAGTAGTATCGGGGTGGGTACTGAAGCTTTCTTT. This codes for CASSIGVGTEAFF.

This chain uses TRBV16 with TRBJ2-7; D possibly corresponds to TRBD1 (5 bases). Per germline, CDR1 KGHSY and CDR2 FQNENV. The CDR3 contains 15 residues. Trimming removed 2 bases at V and 0 bases at J, with 11 bases between. The CDR3 bases are TGTGCCAGCAGCCAACCCCAGGGATCCTCCTACGAGCAGTACTTC. Residues: CASSQPQGSSYEQYF.